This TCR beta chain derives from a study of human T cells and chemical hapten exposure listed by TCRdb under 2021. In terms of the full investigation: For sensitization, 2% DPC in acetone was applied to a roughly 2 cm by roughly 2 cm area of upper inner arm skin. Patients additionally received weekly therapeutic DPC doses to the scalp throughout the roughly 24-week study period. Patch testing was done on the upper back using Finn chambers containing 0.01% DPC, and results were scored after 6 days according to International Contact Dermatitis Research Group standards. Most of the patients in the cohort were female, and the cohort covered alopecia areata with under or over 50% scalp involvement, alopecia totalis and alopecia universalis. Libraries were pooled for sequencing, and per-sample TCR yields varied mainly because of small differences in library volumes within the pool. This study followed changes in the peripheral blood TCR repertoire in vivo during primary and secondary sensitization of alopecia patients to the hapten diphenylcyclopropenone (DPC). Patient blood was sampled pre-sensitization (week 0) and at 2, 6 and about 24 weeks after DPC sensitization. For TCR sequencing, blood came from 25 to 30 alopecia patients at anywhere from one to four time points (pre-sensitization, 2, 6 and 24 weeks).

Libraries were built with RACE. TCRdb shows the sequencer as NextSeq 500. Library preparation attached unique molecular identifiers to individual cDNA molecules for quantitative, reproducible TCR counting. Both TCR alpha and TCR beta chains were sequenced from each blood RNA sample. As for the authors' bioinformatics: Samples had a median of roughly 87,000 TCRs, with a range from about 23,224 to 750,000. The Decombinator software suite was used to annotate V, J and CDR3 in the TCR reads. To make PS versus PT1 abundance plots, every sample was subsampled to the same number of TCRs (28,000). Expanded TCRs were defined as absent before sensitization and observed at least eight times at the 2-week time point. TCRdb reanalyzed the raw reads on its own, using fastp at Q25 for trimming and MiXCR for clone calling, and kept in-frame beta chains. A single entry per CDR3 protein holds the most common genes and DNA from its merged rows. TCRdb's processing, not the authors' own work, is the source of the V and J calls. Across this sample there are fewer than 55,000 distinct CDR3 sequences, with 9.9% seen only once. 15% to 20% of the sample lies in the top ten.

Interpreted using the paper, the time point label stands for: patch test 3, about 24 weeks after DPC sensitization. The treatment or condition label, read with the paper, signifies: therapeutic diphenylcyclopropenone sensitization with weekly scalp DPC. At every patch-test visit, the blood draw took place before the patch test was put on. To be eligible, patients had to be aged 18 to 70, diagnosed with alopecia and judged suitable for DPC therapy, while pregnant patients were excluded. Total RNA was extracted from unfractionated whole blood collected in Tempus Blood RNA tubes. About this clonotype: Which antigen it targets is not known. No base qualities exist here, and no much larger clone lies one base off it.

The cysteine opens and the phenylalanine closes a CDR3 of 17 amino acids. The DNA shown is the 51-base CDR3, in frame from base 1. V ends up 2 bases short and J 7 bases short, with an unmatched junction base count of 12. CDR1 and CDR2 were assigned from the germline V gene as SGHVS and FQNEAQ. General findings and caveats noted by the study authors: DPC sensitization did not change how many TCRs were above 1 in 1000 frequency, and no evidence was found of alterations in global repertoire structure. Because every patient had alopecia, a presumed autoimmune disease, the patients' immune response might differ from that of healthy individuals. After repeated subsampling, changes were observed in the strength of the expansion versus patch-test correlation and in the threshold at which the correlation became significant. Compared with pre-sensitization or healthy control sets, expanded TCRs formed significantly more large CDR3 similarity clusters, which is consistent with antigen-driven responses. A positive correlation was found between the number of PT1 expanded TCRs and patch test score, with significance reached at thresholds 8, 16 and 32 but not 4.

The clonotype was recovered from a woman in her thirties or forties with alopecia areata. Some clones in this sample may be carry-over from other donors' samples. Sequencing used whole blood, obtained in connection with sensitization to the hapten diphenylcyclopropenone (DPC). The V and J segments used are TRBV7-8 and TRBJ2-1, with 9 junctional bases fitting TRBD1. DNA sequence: TGTGCCAGCAGCTTAAGAGCCAGGGGACAGGGTGTTAATGAGCAGTTCTTC. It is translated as CASSLRARGQGVNEQFF.